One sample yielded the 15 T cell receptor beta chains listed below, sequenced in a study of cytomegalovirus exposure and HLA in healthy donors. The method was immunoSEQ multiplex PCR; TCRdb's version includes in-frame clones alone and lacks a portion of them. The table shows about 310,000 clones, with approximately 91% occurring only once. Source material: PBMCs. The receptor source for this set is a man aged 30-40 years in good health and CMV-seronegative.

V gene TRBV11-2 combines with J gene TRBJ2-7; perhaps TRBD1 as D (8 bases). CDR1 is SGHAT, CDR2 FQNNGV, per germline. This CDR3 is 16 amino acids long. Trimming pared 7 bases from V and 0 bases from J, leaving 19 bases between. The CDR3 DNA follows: TGTGCCAGCACCATTTGGGGGGGACAGGTCTCCTACGAGCAGTACTTC. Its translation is CASTIWGGQVSYEQYF. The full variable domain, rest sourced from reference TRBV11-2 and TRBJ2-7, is EAGVAQSPRYKIIEKRQSVAFWCNPISGHATLYWYQQILGQGPKLLIQFQNNGVVDDSQLPKDRFSAERLKGVDSTLKIQPAKLEDSAVYLCASTIWGGQVSYEQYFGPGTRLTVT.

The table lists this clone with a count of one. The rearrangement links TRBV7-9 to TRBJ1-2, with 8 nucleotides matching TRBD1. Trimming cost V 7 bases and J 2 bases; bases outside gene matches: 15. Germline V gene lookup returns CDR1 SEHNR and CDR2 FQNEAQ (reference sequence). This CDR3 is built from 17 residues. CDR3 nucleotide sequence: TGTGCCAGCATCGATGGGGGAGACAGGGGTTGGAACTATGGCTACACCTTC. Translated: CASIDGGDRGWNYGYTF.

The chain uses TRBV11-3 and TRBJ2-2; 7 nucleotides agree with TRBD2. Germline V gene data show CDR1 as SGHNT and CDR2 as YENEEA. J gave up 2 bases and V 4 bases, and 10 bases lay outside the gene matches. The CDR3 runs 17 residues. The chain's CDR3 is CASSSGGGRTNTGELFF. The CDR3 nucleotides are TGTGCCAGCAGCTCTGGCGGGGGACGAACAAACACCGGGGAGCTGTTTTTT.

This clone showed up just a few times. CDR3 sequence (DNA): TGTGCCAGCAGCCTCGACAGGTTCTATGGCTACACCTTC. Encoded protein: CASSLDRFYGYTF. The chain uses TRBV6-5 and TRBJ1-2, with D perhaps matching TRBD1 (6 bases). The CDR3 is 13 amino acids. V was pared by 6 bases and J by 4 bases, with 12 bases between. Germline-derived CDR1 and CDR2 are MNHEY and SVGAGI.

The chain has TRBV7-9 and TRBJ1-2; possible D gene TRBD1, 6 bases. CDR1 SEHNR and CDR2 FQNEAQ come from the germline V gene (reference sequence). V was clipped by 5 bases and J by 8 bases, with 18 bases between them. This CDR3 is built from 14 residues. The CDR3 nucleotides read TGTGCCAGCAGCCCTTCGACAGGCGATAGCGGCTACACCTTC. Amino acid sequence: CASSPSTGDSGYTF.

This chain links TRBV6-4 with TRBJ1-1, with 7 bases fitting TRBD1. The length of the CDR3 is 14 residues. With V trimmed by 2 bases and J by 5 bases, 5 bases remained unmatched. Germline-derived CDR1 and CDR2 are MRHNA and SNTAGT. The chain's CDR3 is CASSDREGQTEAFF. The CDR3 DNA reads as TGTGCCAGCAGTGACCGGGAGGGACAGACTGAAGCTTTCTTT.

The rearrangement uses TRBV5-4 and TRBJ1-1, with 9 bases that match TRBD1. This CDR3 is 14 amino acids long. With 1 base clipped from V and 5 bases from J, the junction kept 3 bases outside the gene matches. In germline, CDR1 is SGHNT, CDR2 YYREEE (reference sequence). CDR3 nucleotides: TGTGCCAGCAGCTTGACAGGGGGCTGGACTGAAGCTTTCTTT. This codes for CASSLTGGWTEAFF.

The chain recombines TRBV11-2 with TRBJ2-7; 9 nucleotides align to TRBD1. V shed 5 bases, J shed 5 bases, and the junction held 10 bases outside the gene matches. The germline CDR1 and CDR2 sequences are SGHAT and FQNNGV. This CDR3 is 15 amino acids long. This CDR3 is CASSIAGTGFHEQYF. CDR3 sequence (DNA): TGTGCCAGCAGCATTGCCGGGACAGGGTTCCACGAGCAGTACTTC.

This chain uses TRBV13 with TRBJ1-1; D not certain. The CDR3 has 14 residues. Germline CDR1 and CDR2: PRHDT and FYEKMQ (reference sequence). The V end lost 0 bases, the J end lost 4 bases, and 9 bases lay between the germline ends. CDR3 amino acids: CASSLGGLSTEAFF. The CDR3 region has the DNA TGTGCCAGCAGCTTAGGGGGCCTCAGCACTGAAGCTTTCTTT.

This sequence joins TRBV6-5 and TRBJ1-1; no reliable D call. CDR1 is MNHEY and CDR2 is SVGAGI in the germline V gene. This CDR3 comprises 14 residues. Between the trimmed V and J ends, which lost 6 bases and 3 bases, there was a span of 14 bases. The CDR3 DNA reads TGTGCCAGCAGATACGACGGGTTCGACACTGAAGCTTTCTTT. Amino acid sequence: CASRYDGFDTEAFF.

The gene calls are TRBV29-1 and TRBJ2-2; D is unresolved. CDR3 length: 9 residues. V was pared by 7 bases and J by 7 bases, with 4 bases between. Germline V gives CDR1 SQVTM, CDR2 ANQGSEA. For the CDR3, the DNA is TGCAGCGCGGGCGGGGAGCTGTTTTTT. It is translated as CSAGGELFF.

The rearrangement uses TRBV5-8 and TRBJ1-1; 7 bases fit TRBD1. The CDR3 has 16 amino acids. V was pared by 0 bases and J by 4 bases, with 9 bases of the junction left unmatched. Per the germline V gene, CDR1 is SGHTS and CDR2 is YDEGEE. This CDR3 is CASSLEEGAPSTEAFF. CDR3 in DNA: TGTGCCAGCAGCTTGGAGGAGGGGGCGCCAAGCACTGAAGCTTTCTTT.

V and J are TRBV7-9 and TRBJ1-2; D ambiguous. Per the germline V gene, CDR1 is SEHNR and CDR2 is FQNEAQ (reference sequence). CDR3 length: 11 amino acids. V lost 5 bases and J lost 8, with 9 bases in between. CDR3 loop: CASSPPGGYTF. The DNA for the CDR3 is TGTGCCAGCAGCCCCCCGGGGGGCTACACCTTC.

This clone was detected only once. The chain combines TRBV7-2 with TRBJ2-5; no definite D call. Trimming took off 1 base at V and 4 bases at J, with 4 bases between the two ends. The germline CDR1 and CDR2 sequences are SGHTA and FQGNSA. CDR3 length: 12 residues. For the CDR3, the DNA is TGTGCCAGCAGCTTAGAGAGAGAGACCCAGTACTTC. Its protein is CASSLERETQYF.

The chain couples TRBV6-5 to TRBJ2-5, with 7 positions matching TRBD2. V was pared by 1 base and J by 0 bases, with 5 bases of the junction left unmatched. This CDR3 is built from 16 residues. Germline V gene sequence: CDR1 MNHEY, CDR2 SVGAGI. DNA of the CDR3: TGTGCCAGCAGTTACTTGGCTAGCGGAGACCAAGAGACCCAGTACTTC. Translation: CASSYLASGDQETQYF.